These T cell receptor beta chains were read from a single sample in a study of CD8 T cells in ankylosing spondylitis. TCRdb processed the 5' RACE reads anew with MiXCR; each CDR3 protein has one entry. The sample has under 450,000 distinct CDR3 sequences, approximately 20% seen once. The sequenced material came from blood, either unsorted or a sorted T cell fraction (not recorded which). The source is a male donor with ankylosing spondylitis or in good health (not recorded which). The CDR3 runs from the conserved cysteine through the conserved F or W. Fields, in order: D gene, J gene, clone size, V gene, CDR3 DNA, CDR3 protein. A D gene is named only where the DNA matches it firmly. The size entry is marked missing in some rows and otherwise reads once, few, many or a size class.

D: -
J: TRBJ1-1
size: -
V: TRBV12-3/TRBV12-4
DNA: TGTGCCAGCTCTTGGGATCGGAACACTGAAGCTTTCTTT
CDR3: CASSWDRNTEAFF

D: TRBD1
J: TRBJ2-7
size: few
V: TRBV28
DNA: TGTGCCAGCAGTCCCTCTGGGACAGAAATCTCCTACGAGCAGTACTTC
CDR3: CASSPSGTEISYEQYF

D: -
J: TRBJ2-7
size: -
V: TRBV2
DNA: TGTGCCAGCAGTGATTCTTGGGTCCCCGATTCCGAGCAGTACTTC
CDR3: CASSDSWVPDSEQYF

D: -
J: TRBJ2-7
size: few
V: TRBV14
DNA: TGTGCCAGCAGCCAGGACCCGGGGACCGAGCAGTACTTC
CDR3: CASSQDPGTEQYF

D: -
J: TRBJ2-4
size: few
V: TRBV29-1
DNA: TGCAGCGTGAGAAAGGAGGGAAACATTCAGTACTTC
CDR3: CSVRKEGNIQYF

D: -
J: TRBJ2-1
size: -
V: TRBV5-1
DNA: TGCGCCAGCAGCAACCGACAGTTCAATGAGCAGTTCTTC
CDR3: CASSNRQFNEQFF

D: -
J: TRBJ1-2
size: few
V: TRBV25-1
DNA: TGTGCCAGCAGTGACCTTGGGTCTAGCGTCGGCTACACCTTC
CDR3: CASSDLGSSVGYTF

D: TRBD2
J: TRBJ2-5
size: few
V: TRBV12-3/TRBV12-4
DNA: TGTGCCAGCAGCTCCAGACGGGAGGAAGAGACCCAGTACTTC
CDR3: CASSSRREEETQYF

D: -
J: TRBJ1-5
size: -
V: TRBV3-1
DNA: TGTGCCAGCAGCCAAGAATTCGGCTTTGGGCCCCAGCATTTT
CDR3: CASSQEFGFGPQHF

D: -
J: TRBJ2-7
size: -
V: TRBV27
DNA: TGTGCCAGCAGCCCAGCCCACTCCTACGAGCAGTACTTC
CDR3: CASSPAHSYEQYF

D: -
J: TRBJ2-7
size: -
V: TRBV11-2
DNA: TGTGCCAGCAGCCCCCGGGACGTTACCTACGAGCAGTACTTC
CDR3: CASSPRDVTYEQYF

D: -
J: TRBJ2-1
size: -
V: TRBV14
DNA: TGTGCCAGCAGCCAAGACGGGTCTTCTGGACAGACAGTCTACAATGAGCAGTTCTTC
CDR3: CASSQDGSSGQTVYNEQFF

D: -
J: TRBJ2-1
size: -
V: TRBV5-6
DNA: TGTGCCAGCAGCTTGGGGCGGGGTTACGATGAGCAGTTCTTC
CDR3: CASSLGRGYDEQFF

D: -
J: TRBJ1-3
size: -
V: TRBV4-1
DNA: TGCGCCAGCAGCCTAGGACGGGTCTCTGGAAACACCATATATTTT
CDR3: CASSLGRVSGNTIYF

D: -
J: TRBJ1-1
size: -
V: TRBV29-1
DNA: TGCAGCGTTGAGGCCTCCGGGACGGAGGGAGGCACTGAAGCTTTCTTT
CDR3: CSVEASGTEGGTEAFF

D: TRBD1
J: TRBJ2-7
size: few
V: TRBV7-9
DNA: TGTGCCAGCAGCACCCGGGACAGGGGGCAATACGAGCAGTACTTC
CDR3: CASSTRDRGQYEQYF

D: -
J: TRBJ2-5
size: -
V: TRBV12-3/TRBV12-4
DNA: TGTGCCAGCAGTACACAGGGTCAAGAGACCCAGTACTTC
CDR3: CASSTQGQETQYF

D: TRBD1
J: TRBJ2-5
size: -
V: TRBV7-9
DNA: TGTGCCAGCAGCACAACAGGGGATCTACAAGAGACCCAGTACTTC
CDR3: CASSTTGDLQETQYF

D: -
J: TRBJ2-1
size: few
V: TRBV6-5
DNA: TGTGCCAGCAGTTACTCGGTCTATCTCTCGGAATCCTACAATGAGCAGTTCTTC
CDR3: CASSYSVYLSESYNEQFF

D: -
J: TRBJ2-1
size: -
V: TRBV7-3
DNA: TGTGCCAGCAGCTTAAAGGACGCGCGCAGCTCCTACAATGAGCAGTTCTTC
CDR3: CASSLKDARSSYNEQFF

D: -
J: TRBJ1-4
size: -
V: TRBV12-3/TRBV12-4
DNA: TGTGCCAGCAGTGAGGGTCTTACCGGGGAAAAACTGTTTTTT
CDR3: CASSEGLTGEKLFF

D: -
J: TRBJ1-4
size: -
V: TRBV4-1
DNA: TGCGCCAGCAGCCCTCAATCGGGGAGGGTCGGTGAAAAACTGTTTTTT
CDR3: CASSPQSGRVGEKLFF

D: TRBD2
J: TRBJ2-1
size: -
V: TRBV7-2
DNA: TGTGCCAGCAGCTTAAGGACTAGCTCTTATGAGCAGTTCTTC
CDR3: CASSLRTSSYEQFF

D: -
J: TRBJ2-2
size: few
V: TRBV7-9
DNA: TGTGCCAGCAGCCACATCGGGTCGAACACCGGGGAGCTGTTTTTT
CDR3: CASSHIGSNTGELFF

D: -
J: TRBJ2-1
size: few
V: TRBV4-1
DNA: TGCGCCAGCAGCCAAGATAGGGTACAGGGAGGCTACAATGAGCAGTTCTTC
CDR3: CASSQDRVQGGYNEQFF

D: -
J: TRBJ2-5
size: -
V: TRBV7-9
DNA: TGTGCCAGCAGCCCTTTTGAAGGCCGAGAGACCCAGTACTTC
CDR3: CASSPFEGRETQYF

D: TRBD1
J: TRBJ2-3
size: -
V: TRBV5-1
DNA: TGCGCCAGCAGCCCCGGCGTAGGGGGCCCAGATACGCAGTATTTT
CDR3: CASSPGVGGPDTQYF

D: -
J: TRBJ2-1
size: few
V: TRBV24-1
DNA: TGTGCCACCAGTGGTCTCCAGGGTTGGGCCCTCAATGAGCAGTTCTTC
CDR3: CATSGLQGWALNEQFF

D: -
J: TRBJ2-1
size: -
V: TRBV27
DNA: TGTGCCATCCGCCCCTTTAGCGGAGAGCAGTTCTTC
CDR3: CAIRPFSGEQFF

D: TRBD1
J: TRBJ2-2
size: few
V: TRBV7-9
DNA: TGTGCCAGCAGCCCCGGGACAGGCCTCACCGGGGAGCTGTTTTTT
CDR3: CASSPGTGLTGELFF

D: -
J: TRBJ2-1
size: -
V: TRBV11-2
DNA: TGTGCCAGCAGCCCCCCCCCGGGGAATGAGCAGTTCTTC
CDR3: CASSPPPGNEQFF